Listed here are 18 T cell receptor beta chains from one sample, sequenced in a study of CD8+ T cells in alopecia areata (dated by TCRdb to about 2018). The method was the immunoSEQ multiplex PCR assay. For TCR sequencing, RNA was extracted from every sample and reverse transcribed into cDNA to serve as template. Held by TCRdb, this immuneACCESS table contains in-frame sequences only and omits some clones. Under half of the omission traces to an unresolved V gene where checked; the cause of the rest is unknown. This sample comprises 110,000 or so clones, roughly 50% of them detected only once. Under 35% of the sample goes to the ten largest clones. The sample's time point label, in plain terms: more than 3 weeks on oral tofacitinib. In light of the paper, this sample's treatment or condition label describes: oral pan-JAK inhibitor, 5-10 mg twice daily. The specimen comprised CD8+ T cells sorted from blood, sampled at week 4, from a patient treated with tofacitinib. The source of these receptors is a human donor with alopecia areata.

The chain employs TRBV2 and TRBJ2-3; TRBD2 matches 8 bases. V trimming: 8 bases; J trimming: 6 bases; junction bases outside the gene matches: 10. The CDR3 totals 14 residues. Looked up from germline, CDR1 is SNHLY and CDR2 is FYNNEI. CDR3 protein: CASERLAGFDTQYF. The DNA for the CDR3 is TGTGCCAGCGAGAGGCTAGCGGGCTTCGATACGCAGTATTTT.

A few counts support this clone. The same CDR3 also results from other DNA sequences found in this sample. The chain links TRBV30 to TRBJ2-2, with a weak D call TRBD2 (5 bases). This CDR3 is 13 amino acids long. CDR1 GTSNPN and CDR2 SVGIG come from the germline V gene (reference sequence). Trimming removed 0 bases at V and 5 bases at J, with 7 bases between. Written as DNA, the CDR3 is TGTGCCTGGAGTGTAACGGGGACCGGGGAGCTGTTTTTT. Its protein product is CAWSVTGTGELFF.

The rearrangement joins TRBV29-1 to TRBJ1-1; D is unclear. V shed 0 bases and J shed 2 bases, with 13 bases lying between them. The CDR3 runs to 15 residues. Germline V gives CDR1 SQVTM, CDR2 ANQGSEA. As DNA, the CDR3 is TGCAGCGTTGAAGAAGGGCTGGGGTTCAACACTGAAGCTTTCTTT. It encodes CSVEEGLGFNTEAFF. The variable domain in full, completed from reference TRBV29-1 and TRBJ1-1, reads SAVISQKPSRDICQRGTSLTIQCQVDSQVTMMFWYRQQPGQSLTLIATANQGSEATYESGFVIDKFPISRPNLTFSTLTVSNMSPEDSSIYLCSVEEGLGFNTEAFFGQGTRLTVV.

The CDR3 spells CASSLEVTPKAKNIQYF. As DNA, the CDR3 is TGTGCCAGCAGCTTGGAAGTGACTCCGAAGGCCAAAAACATTCAGTACTTC. This chain connects TRBV5-4 to TRBJ2-4; D call uncertain. With 0 bases removed from V and 1 base from J, the gap between germline ends came to 14 bases. From germline, CDR1 is SGHNT and CDR2 YYREEE (reference sequence). The CDR3 totals 17 residues.

The chain uses TRBV7-9 and TRBJ2-6; maybe TRBD1 (5 bases). Trimming removed 4 bases at V and 0 bases at J, with 13 bases between. The CDR3 length is 17 residues. Germline-derived CDR1 and CDR2 are SEHNR and FQNEAQ (reference sequence). This CDR3 is CASSSGLLSSGANVLTF. In DNA form, the CDR3 reads TGTGCCAGCAGCTCAGGGTTACTGAGCTCTGGGGCCAACGTCCTGACTTTC.

This chain joins TRBV7-9 and TRBJ2-5; no definite D call. The CDR3 length is 13 residues. Trimming left V 4 bases short and J 3 bases short, with 9 bases between. Germline loops: CDR1 SEHNR, CDR2 FQNEAQ (reference sequence). The CDR3 DNA follows: TGTGCCAGCAGCTCGGCTTCCGAAGAGACCCAGTACTTC. It translates to CASSSASEETQYF.

This rearrangement joins TRBV29-1 to TRBJ2-2; D is ambiguous. Germline V gene lookup returns CDR1 SQVTM and CDR2 ANQGSEA. Deletions cut 7 bases from V and 1 base from J, with 10 bases between. The CDR3 spans 13 residues. CDR3 nucleotides: TGCAGCGCAAGGGATGTGAACACCGGGGAGCTGTTTTTT. This encodes CSARDVNTGELFF.

The rearrangement uses TRBV4-1 and TRBJ2-5; a possible D gene is TRBD2 (5 bases). CDR1 is MGHRA and CDR2 is YSYEKL in the germline V gene. The length of the CDR3 is 15 residues. V lost 0 bases and J lost 1, with 9 bases in between. CDR3 amino acids: CASSQDPGSQETQYF. The CDR3 DNA sequence: TGCGCCAGCAGCCAAGATCCGGGGAGCCAAGAGACCCAGTACTTC.

This sequence joins TRBV29-1 and TRBJ1-1; the D is unclear. CDR3 length: 13 residues. The germline V gene has CDR1 SQVTM and CDR2 ANQGSEA. Trimming shortened V by 7 bases and J by 5 bases, and 17 bases separated the two germline ends. The CDR3 DNA reads TGCAGCGCCATGGGCTGGGAAGGGACTGAAGCTTTCTTT. This gives the protein CSAMGWEGTEAFF. Complete variable domain (other parts from reference TRBV29-1 and TRBJ1-1): SAVISQKPSRDICQRGTSLTIQCQVDSQVTMMFWYRQQPGQSLTLIATANQGSEATYESGFVIDKFPISRPNLTFSTLTVSNMSPEDSSIYLCSAMGWEGTEAFFGQGTRLTVV.

V usage is TRBV27 and J usage is TRBJ1-5; possible D gene TRBD1, 5 bases. Trimming removed 3 bases from V and 1 base from J, with 10 bases in between. This CDR3 is built from 15 residues. Germline V gene sequence: CDR1 MNHEY, CDR2 SMNVEV (reference sequence). The CDR3 region has the DNA TGTGCCAGCAGTTTGGACATTCGGAGCAATCAGCCCCAGCATTTT. Protein sequence: CASSLDIRSNQPQHF.

The chain carries TRBV27 and TRBJ2-5; 7 bases match TRBD1. V was clipped by 8 bases and J by 4 bases; unmatched bases: 13. In germline, CDR1 is MNHEY, CDR2 SMNVEV (reference sequence). CDR3 size: 15 residues. The chain's CDR3 is CASARQGSGIETQYF. The CDR3 DNA reads TGTGCCAGCGCGCGACAGGGAAGTGGAATAGAGACCCAGTACTTC.

The J gene is TRBJ2-2, the V gene TRBV13; 9 bases align to TRBD2. CDR1 PRHDT and CDR2 FYEKMQ come from the germline V gene (reference sequence). Trimming took 5 bases from V and 0 from J; bases not matched to a gene: 4. The CDR3 consists of 16 residues. CDR3 coding DNA: TGTGCCAGCAGCCACCCTAGCGGGGCGAACACCGGGGAGCTGTTTTTT. It encodes CASSHPSGANTGELFF. Complete variable domain (other parts from reference TRBV13 and TRBJ2-2): AAGVIQSPRHLIKEKRETATLKCYPIPRHDTVYWYQQGPGQDPQFLISFYEKMQSDKGSIPDRFSAQQFSDYHSELNMSSLELGDSALYFCASSHPSGANTGELFFGEGSRLTVL.

V usage is TRBV25-1 and J usage is TRBJ2-7; 10 bases line up with TRBD2. The CDR3 is made up of 13 amino acids. Trimming removed 6 bases from V and 4 bases from J; junction bases left unmatched: 3. Germline V gene sequence: CDR1 MGHDK, CDR2 SYGVNS. This CDR3 is CASRGLARYEQYF. In nucleotides, the CDR3 is TGTGCCAGCAGGGGACTAGCGAGGTACGAGCAGTACTTC.

A few counts support this clone. Other DNA sequences in the sample encode the same CDR3. The CDR3, as DNA: TGCAGCGTTCTACTAGCGGGGGGTTACGAGCAGTACTTC. Translation gives CSVLLAGGYEQYF. This rearrangement joins TRBV29-1 to TRBJ2-7; 12 bases agree with TRBD2. V was pared by 5 bases and J by 4 bases, with 3 bases of the junction left unmatched. CDR1 is SQVTM and CDR2 is ANQGSEA in the germline V gene. The CDR3 contains 13 residues.

CDR3 nucleotide sequence: TGTGCCAGCAGCCCGGGACCGAACACTGAAGCTTTCTTT. It translates to CASSPGPNTEAFF. The chain is built from TRBV6-5 and TRBJ1-1; perhaps TRBD1 as D (5 bases). From germline, CDR1 is MNHEY and CDR2 SVGAGI. Trimming stripped 6 bases from V and 1 base from J, with 9 bases between. The CDR3 runs 13 residues.

This chain joins TRBV2 and TRBJ2-1, with TRBD1 identical over 7 bases. V shed 10 bases and J 4 bases; nucleotides not matched to a gene: 16. From germline, CDR1 is SNHLY and CDR2 FYNNEI. The CDR3 loop spans 16 amino acids. Written as DNA, the CDR3 is TGTGCCACCCGAGTCGCCGGGACAGTAGAATACAATGAGCAGTTCTTC. It translates to CATRVAGTVEYNEQFF. The complete variable domain, with remaining parts taken from reference TRBV2 and TRBJ2-1, reads EPEVTQTPSHQVTQMGQEVILRCVPISNHLYFYWYRQILGQKVEFLVSFYNNEISEKSEIFDDQFSVERPDGSNFTLKIRSTKLEDSAMYFCATRVAGTVEYNEQFFGPGTRLTVL.

The CDR3, as DNA: TGCGCCAGCAGCCAAGATCTGAACACTGAAGCTTTCTTT. It specifies CASSQDLNTEAFF. The J gene is TRBJ1-1, the V gene TRBV4-3; no firm D call. This CDR3 region has 13 residues. V lost 0 bases to trimming and J lost 0 bases, with 2 bases between them. Germline CDR1 and CDR2: LGHNA and YSLEER.

The chain carries TRBV27 and TRBJ1-1, with 8 bases that match TRBD1. There are 14 residues in the CDR3. The germline V gene encodes CDR1 MNHEY and CDR2 SMNVEV (reference sequence). The trim removed 4 bases at V and 8 bases at J, leaving 9 bases unmatched. As DNA, the CDR3 is TGTGCCAGCAGTTCGATCCAGCGACAGGGGGAAGCTTTCTTT. It is translated as CASSSIQRQGEAFF.